These T cell receptor beta chains were read from a single sample in a study of T cells in Graves' hyperthyroidism and ophthalmopathy. MiXCR, run by TCRdb on the multiplex PCR reads, gives a single entry per CDR3 protein. The sample lists approximately 600,000 distinct CDR3 sequences; 14% to 15% were seen once. Sequences were obtained from blood. The source of these receptors is a woman in her 40s with Graves' ophthalmopathy. The CDR3 runs from the conserved cysteine through the conserved F or W. D genes are given only for firm matches. The size of a clone is reported for some rows only, either as once, few or many, or as a class for expanded clones.

v_gene,d_gene,j_gene,abundance,CDR3aa,CDR3nt
TRBV11-1,TRBD1,TRBJ2-7,.,CASSFRETGYEQYF,TGTGCCAGCAGCTTTCGAGAGACAGGGTACGAGCAGTACTTC
TRBV28,TRBD2,TRBJ2-5,many,CASSPGGLGETQYF,TGTGCCAGCAGCCCGGGGGGGCTCGGAGAGACCCAGTACTTC
TRBV6-1,.,TRBJ2-7,few,CASSEGPRGEQYF,TGTGCCAGCAGTGAAGGGCCGCGCGGCGAGCAGTACTTC
TRBV2,.,TRBJ2-5,many,CASSARVAETQYF,TGTGCCAGCAGTGCCCGGGTTGCAGAGACCCAGTACTTC
TRBV10-3,.,TRBJ2-7,.,CAIGTALEQYF,TGTGCCATCGGTACCGCTTTAGAGCAGTACTTC
TRBV7-2,TRBD1,TRBJ2-5,many,CASSPRRQGARETQYF,TGTGCCAGCAGCCCCCGGCGACAGGGGGCGCGGGAGACCCAGTACTTC
TRBV7-3,.,TRBJ1-1,many,CASSFDKGYEAFF,TGTGCCAGCAGCTTCGACAAGGGTTATGAAGCTTTCTTT
TRBV10-3,TRBD1,TRBJ1-6,few,CAISEGPGQRSPLHF,TGTGCCATCAGTGAGGGACCGGGACAGAGATCACCCCTCCACTTT
TRBV6-1,.,TRBJ1-5,few,CASIGVDGNQPQHF,TGTGCCAGCATCGGGGTGGATGGCAATCAGCCCCAGCATTTT
TRBV6-5,TRBD1,TRBJ1-3,many,CASSYSVGQTNTIYF,TGTGCCAGCAGTTACTCCGTGGGACAGACAAACACCATATATTTT
TRBV30,.,TRBJ2-7,many,CAWTTLDNSYEQYF,TGTGCCTGGACTACATTGGACAACTCCTACGAGCAGTACTTC
TRBV30,TRBD1,TRBJ2-7,.,CAWTQGVEAEQYF,TGTGCCTGGACTCAGGGGGTTGAGGCCGAGCAGTACTTC
TRBV10-3,TRBD1,TRBJ1-1,many,CAISPQGEDTEAFF,TGTGCCATCAGTCCACAGGGGGAGGACACTGAAGCTTTCTTT
TRBV12-3/TRBV12-4,TRBD1,TRBJ1-1,few,CASRYSGGTDTEAFF,TGTGCCAGCAGATATTCAGGGGGAACGGACACTGAAGCTTTCTTT
TRBV6-1,.,TRBJ1-5,many,CASSDKEWRNQPQHF,TGTGCCAGCAGTGACAAGGAGTGGCGCAATCAGCCCCAGCATTTT
TRBV30,TRBD1,TRBJ1-5,many,CAWSIGQEGQPQHF,TGTGCCTGGAGTATCGGACAGGAAGGACAGCCCCAGCATTTT
TRBV12-3/TRBV12-4,.,TRBJ2-7,many,CASSIRGDEQYF,TGTGCCAGCAGTATCAGGGGCGACGAGCAGTACTTC
TRBV10-3,TRBD1,TRBJ1-1,.,CAISESYRGTEAFF,TGTGCCATCAGTGAGTCCTACAGGGGCACTGAAGCTTTCTTT
TRBV12-3/TRBV12-4,TRBD2,TRBJ2-7,many,CASSTRLAGGGEQYF,TGTGCCAGCAGTACCCGACTAGCGGGAGGAGGGGAGCAGTACTTC
TRBV20-1,TRBD1,TRBJ1-2,many,CTSTDRAGHGYTF,TGCACCTCCACGGACAGGGCGGGGCATGGCTACACCTTC
TRBV19,.,TRBJ2-2,many,CASSIVESAGELFF,TGTGCCAGTAGTATAGTAGAGAGTGCCGGGGAGCTGTTTTTT
TRBV28,.,TRBJ2-7,many,CASSSVPTYEQYF,TGTGCCAGCAGTTCGGTCCCGACCTACGAGCAGTACTTC